This T cell receptor beta chain comes out of a study of blood T cell repertoires in COVID-19. As for the study in general: The study drew acute and convalescent COVID-19 samples from the United States, Italy and Spain.

This clone was picked up one time. The table came from immunoSEQ multiplex PCR; TCRdb's copy has only in-frame clones and leaves some out. The repertoire consists of some 270,000 clones, with around 89% occurring once and the leading ten covering 4.1%. The CDR3 loop spans 13 amino acids. CDR1 is ENHRY, CDR2 SYGVKD, per germline. The V end was cut by 7 bases, the J end by 1 base, with 10 bases between. The specimen sequenced was PBMCs or T cells enriched from blood (not recorded which). The V and J genes are TRBV10-3 and TRBJ1-2; D unclear. This clonotype was obtained from a woman aged 25-40 years with acute COVID-19. CDR3 in amino acids: CAINQANNYGYTF. CDR3 bases: TGTGCCATCAACCAGGCGAATAACTATGGCTACACCTTC.